The 27 T cell receptor beta chains given below trace back to one sample, sequenced in a study of blood T cell repertoires in COVID-19. Using immunoSEQ multiplex PCR, the repertoire was profiled, and TCRdb retains in-frame clones only, with some absent. The sample holds a few hundred thousand clones, approximately 85% seen once. Source material: peripheral blood. Every receptor here comes from a woman between 45 and 65 years old with acute or convalescent COVID-19.

The rearrangement uses TRBV18 and TRBJ2-1, with D possibly TRBD2 on 5 matching bases. This CDR3 is built from 11 residues. The germline V gene encodes CDR1 KGHSH and CDR2 LQKENI. V was clipped by 2 bases and J by 10 bases, with 6 bases between them. CDR3 in DNA: TGTGCCAGCTCACCATCGGGGGAGCAGTTCTTC. This sequence encodes CASSPSGEQFF.

The V and J genes are TRBV14 and TRBJ2-3; D gene ambiguous. Germline V gene lookup returns CDR1 SGHDN and CDR2 FVKESK. Trimming took 1 base from V and 4 from J, leaving 12 bases between them. CDR3 length equals 15 residues. The CDR3 region is CASSQVDFFADTQYF. CDR3 in DNA: TGTGCCAGCAGCCAAGTTGACTTCTTTGCAGATACGCAGTATTTT.

The rearrangement uses TRBV19 and TRBJ2-5; D might be TRBD1 (6 bases). The CDR3 contains 14 residues. Germline CDR1 LNHDA, CDR2 SQIVND (reference sequence). V lost 6 bases, J lost 4 bases, and 15 bases lay in between. This CDR3 reads CASRTQGTGETQYF. The CDR3 DNA is TGTGCCAGTAGAACACAGGGTACGGGAGAGACCCAGTACTTC.

This chain joins TRBV7-6 and TRBJ2-5; D perhaps matches TRBD2 (5 bases). V was shortened by 0 bases and J by 3 bases, with 26 bases between the two germline ends. Germline V CDR1 and CDR2: SGHVS, FNYEAQ. The CDR3 is made up of 20 amino acids. CDR3 nucleotide sequence: TGTGCCAGCAGCTTAGCTGGTTTAGAGGACTTCGGAGGCAGAAAAGAGACCCAGTACTTC. This encodes CASSLAGLEDFGGRKETQYF.

This clone has just a few counts. The rearrangement links TRBV4-1 to TRBJ1-6; D remains ambiguous. The ends were cut back, 6 bases at V and 6 bases at J, with 15 bases in the middle. Germline CDR1 reads MGHRA; CDR2 reads YSYEKL. The CDR3 spans 15 residues. CDR3 sequence reads: CASRRVISPNSPLHF. Here the CDR3 DNA reads TGCGCCAGCAGGCGGGTTATTTCACCTAATTCACCCCTCCACTTT.

The chain carries TRBV9 and TRBJ2-1; the match to TRBD2 covers 9 bases. CDR3 length: 17 residues. Germline V gene data show CDR1 as SGDLS and CDR2 as YYNGEE. V was clipped by 0 bases and J by 8 bases; unmatched bases: 12. The CDR3: CASSVALTSGAEDEQFF. DNA for the CDR3: TGTGCCAGCAGCGTAGCGCTGACTAGCGGAGCAGAGGATGAGCAGTTCTTC.

V is TRBV7-9 and J is TRBJ1-2; TRBD1 matches 10 bases. After removal of 4 bases from V and 5 bases from J, the junction contained 4 bases not matched to a gene. CDR1 SEHNR and CDR2 FQNEAQ come from the germline V gene (reference sequence). The CDR3 spans 14 residues. The CDR3 DNA follows: TGTGCCAGCAGCTCCGGGACAGGGGTTTATGGCTACACCTTC. Its protein product is CASSSGTGVYGYTF.

The chain recombines TRBV15 with TRBJ2-4; possible D gene TRBD1, 6 bases. The V end was cut by 11 bases, the J end by 1 base, with 9 bases between. Germline values: CDR1 LNHNV, CDR2 YYDKDF (reference sequence). The CDR3 has 12 residues. The CDR3 is CASGVAKNIQYF. Here the CDR3 DNA reads TGTGCCTCAGGGGTGGCCAAAAACATTCAGTACTTC.

The chain links TRBV7-9 to TRBJ2-5, with a weak D call TRBD2 (5 bases). The CDR3 sequence is 13 residues long. The ends were cut back, 3 bases at V and 7 bases at J, with 12 bases in the middle. The germline V gene encodes CDR1 SEHNR and CDR2 FQNEAQ (reference sequence). This chain's CDR3 is CASSFVVRGTQYF. CDR3 DNA: TGTGCCAGCAGCTTTGTAGTCCGGGGGACCCAGTACTTC.

The CDR3 is CASSEGHGQETQYF. For the CDR3, the DNA is TGCGCCAGCAGCGAGGGACACGGCCAAGAGACCCAGTACTTC. The chain couples TRBV5-1 to TRBJ2-5; TRBD1 is a possible D gene (6 bases). V lost 4 bases, J lost 1 base, and 11 bases lay in between. Germline CDR1 and CDR2: SGHRS and YFSETQ. CDR3 length: 14 amino acids.

This sequence joins TRBV21-1 and TRBJ2-1; whether TRBD2, the table's D call, matches the DNA was not checked. TRBV21-1 represents a pseudogene. This CDR3 comprises 16 residues. The CDR3 DNA is TGTGCCAGCAGAGTGGTGGGCGGACTAGCTTGCAATGAGCAGTTCTTC. Translated: CASRVVGGLACNEQFF.

This rearrangement joins TRBV18 to TRBJ2-2; 8 bases fit TRBD2. The trim removed 1 base at V and 3 bases at J, leaving 1 base unmatched. From germline, CDR1 is KGHSH and CDR2 LQKENI. The CDR3 covers 15 residues. CDR3 nucleotides: TGTGCCAGCTCACCACAACTAGCGGACACCGGGGAGCTGTTTTTT. Amino acid sequence: CASSPQLADTGELFF.

The gene calls are TRBV29-1 and TRBJ2-4, with TRBD1 as a possible D gene (6 bases). CDR1 is SQVTM and CDR2 is ANQGSEA in the germline V gene. The germline V and J ends were trimmed by 6 bases and 1 base, with 7 bases remaining between them. The CDR3 consists of 12 residues. Here the CDR3 reads CSVQGAKNIQYF. In DNA form, the CDR3 reads TGCAGCGTCCAGGGGGCCAAAAACATTCAGTACTTC.

This clone occurred once. This chain uses TRBV7-2 with TRBJ2-3; D is perhaps TRBD2 (6 bases). V was clipped by 5 bases and J by 0 bases, with 9 bases between them. CDR3 size: 14 residues. Germline V CDR1 and CDR2: SGHTA, FQGNSA. The CDR3 bases are TGTGCCAGCAGCCTCCGGGGGAGCACAGATACGCAGTATTTT. Its translation is CASSLRGSTDTQYF.

This clone turned up a few times. J is TRBJ2-2 and V is TRBV9; 7 bases align to TRBD1. The V segment lost 5 bases and the J segment 0 bases; nucleotides outside the gene matches: 1. The CDR3 is 14 residues long. CDR1 and CDR2 from the germline V gene are SGDLS and YYNGEE. DNA for the CDR3: TGTGCCAGCAGACAGGGGCCGAACACCGGGGAGCTGTTTTTT. It encodes CASRQGPNTGELFF.

The chain uses TRBV28 and TRBJ2-1; 10 nucleotides agree with TRBD2. The CDR3 is 14 amino acids. Trimming removed 6 bases from V and 5 bases from J; junction bases left unmatched: 4. Germline lookup yields CDR1 MDHEN and CDR2 SYDVKM. The CDR3 sequence is CASSGLAVNNEQFF. As DNA, the CDR3 is TGTGCCAGCAGCGGACTAGCGGTTAACAATGAGCAGTTCTTC.

The chain joins TRBV29-1 to TRBJ2-1; the D gene is possibly TRBD1 (5 bases). The length of the CDR3 is 14 residues. Germline loops: CDR1 SQVTM, CDR2 ANQGSEA. Trimming shortened V by 2 bases and J by 7 bases, and 15 bases separated the two germline ends. CDR3 bases: TGCAGCGTTGAAACTGCGACCCCAGGGAATGAGCAGTTCTTC. Translation: CSVETATPGNEQFF.

CDR3 nucleotides: TGTGCCAGCAGAGTGATAGCGGGAGGAAGTACCGGGGAGCTGTTTTTT. It encodes CASRVIAGGSTGELFF. The V call is TRBV27, the J call TRBJ2-2; 10 bases line up with TRBD2. This CDR3 contains 16 residues. Germline V gene data show CDR1 as MNHEY and CDR2 as SMNVEV (reference sequence). The V gene end was trimmed by 6 bases and the J gene end by 5 bases; junction bases not matched to a gene: 9.

This chain connects TRBV7-9 to TRBJ2-2; D might be TRBD1 (5 bases). CDR3 length: 15 amino acids. Germline loops: CDR1 SEHNR, CDR2 FQNEAQ (reference sequence). Trimming shortened V by 1 base and J by 5 bases, and 11 bases separated the two germline ends. CDR3 coding DNA: TGTGCCAGCAGCTTAGGGGGCCTGGGGACCGGGGAGCTGTTTTTT. Residues: CASSLGGLGTGELFF.

This clone was detected once. The V and J genes are TRBV30 and TRBJ1-1; a possible D gene is TRBD1 (6 bases). This CDR3 region has 13 residues. Germline CDR1 reads GTSNPN; CDR2 reads SVGIG (reference sequence). The V and J ends lost 2 bases and 0 bases respectively, with 7 bases between them. The CDR3 nucleotides read TGTGCCTGGAGTAAGGGGGTGAACACTGAAGCTTTCTTT. Translating it yields CAWSKGVNTEAFF.

A few counts support this clone. V and J are TRBV5-1 and TRBJ2-1; D remains unclear. Germline V CDR1 and CDR2: SGHRS, YFSETQ. Trimming stripped 4 bases from V and 4 bases from J, with 15 bases between. This CDR3 contains 15 residues. The CDR3 loop reads CASSSDSRIYNEQFF. The CDR3 DNA is TGCGCCAGCAGCAGTGACTCGAGAATTTACAATGAGCAGTTCTTC. The full variable domain, in which reference TRBV5-1 and TRBJ2-1 provide the parts outside the CDR3, is KAGVTQTPRYLIKTRGQQVTLSCSPISGHRSVSWYQQTPGQGLQFLFEYFSETQRNKGNFPGRFSGRQFSNSRSEMNVSTLELGDSALYLCASSSDSRIYNEQFFGPGTRLTVL.

The rearrangement uses TRBV5-1 and TRBJ2-5; D uncertain. CDR3 length: 16 residues. V lost 0 bases and J 4 bases, leaving 16 bases between the germline ends. Germline V gene data show CDR1 as SGHRS and CDR2 as YFSETQ. The CDR3 DNA reads as TGCGCCAGCAGCTTGGCCGGGTCCACGCGCGGAGAGACCCAGTACTTC. As protein: CASSLAGSTRGETQYF.

This rearrangement joins TRBV5-1 to TRBJ2-4; TRBD2 agrees at 10 bases. The CDR3 is 14 residues long. After removal of 1 base from V and 15 bases from J, the junction contained 10 bases not matched to a gene. The V gene's germline CDR1 is SGHRS and CDR2 YFSETQ. CDR3 DNA: TGCGCCAGCAGCTTGCAGGGGTCTAGCGGGAGTTGGTACTTC. It translates to CASSLQGSSGSWYF.

V gene TRBV27 combines with J gene TRBJ1-5; 8 bases align to TRBD1. This CDR3 has 15 amino acids. CDR1 is MNHEY, CDR2 SMNVEV, per germline (reference sequence). Losses at the gene ends were 7 bases for V and 0 bases for J; bases not matched to a gene: 5. As DNA, the CDR3 is TGTGCCAGCAAAACGACAGGGGTTAGCAATCAGCCCCAGCATTTT. Translation gives CASKTTGVSNQPQHF.

The genes are TRBV6-2 or TRBV6-3 and TRBJ2-7; 9 positions match TRBD2. The CDR3 has 15 amino acids. V lost 1 base and J lost 0; bases outside the gene matches: 1. CDR1 MNHEY and CDR2 SVGEGT come from the germline V gene. DNA of the CDR3: TGTGCCAGCAGTTACTGGCGGGAGGGCTCCTACGAGCAGTACTTC. This sequence encodes CASSYWREGSYEQYF.

The chain links TRBV7-3 to TRBJ2-5; TRBD2 matches at 10 bases. The J segment lost 5 bases and the V segment lost 5 bases, leaving 11 bases of the junction unmatched. This CDR3 spans 16 amino acids. Germline V gene data show CDR1 as SGHTA and CDR2 as FQGTGA. CDR3 in amino acids: CASSRNEAGGWETQYF. The DNA of the CDR3 is TGTGCCAGCAGCCGAAACGAAGCGGGAGGGTGGGAGACCCAGTACTTC.

V is TRBV27 and J is TRBJ2-1, with 7 positions matching TRBD2. CDR3 size: 15 residues. CDR1 and CDR2 from the germline V gene are MNHEY and SMNVEV (reference sequence). V was pared by 3 bases and J by 4 bases, with 6 bases of the junction left unmatched. CDR3 sequence reads: CASSLWLAEYNEQFF. CDR3 DNA sequence: TGTGCCAGCAGTTTGTGGCTAGCGGAATACAATGAGCAGTTCTTC.